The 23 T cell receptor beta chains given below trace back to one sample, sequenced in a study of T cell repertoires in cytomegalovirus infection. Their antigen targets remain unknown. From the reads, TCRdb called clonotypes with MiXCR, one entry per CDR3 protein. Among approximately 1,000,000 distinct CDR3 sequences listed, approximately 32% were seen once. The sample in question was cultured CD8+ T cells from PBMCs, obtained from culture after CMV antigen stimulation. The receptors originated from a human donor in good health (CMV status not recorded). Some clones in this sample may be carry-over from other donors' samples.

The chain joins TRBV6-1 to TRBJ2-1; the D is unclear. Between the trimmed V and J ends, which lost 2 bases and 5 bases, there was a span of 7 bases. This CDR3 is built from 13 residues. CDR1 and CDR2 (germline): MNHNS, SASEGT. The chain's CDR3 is CASSEWVNNEQFF. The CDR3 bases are TGTGCCAGCAGTGAATGGGTGAACAATGAGCAGTTCTTC.

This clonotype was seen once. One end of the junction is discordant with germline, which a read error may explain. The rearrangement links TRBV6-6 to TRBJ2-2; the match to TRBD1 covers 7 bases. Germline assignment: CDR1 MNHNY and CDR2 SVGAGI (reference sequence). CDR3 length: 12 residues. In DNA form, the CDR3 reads TGTACCAGCACACAGGGGCCCGGGGAGCTGTTTTTT. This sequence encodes CTSTQGPGELFF.

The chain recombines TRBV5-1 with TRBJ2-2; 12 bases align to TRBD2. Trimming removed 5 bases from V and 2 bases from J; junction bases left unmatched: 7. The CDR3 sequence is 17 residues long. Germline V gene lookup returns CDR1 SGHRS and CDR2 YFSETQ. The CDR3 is CASSSTSGGLNTGELFF. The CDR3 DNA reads TGCGCCAGCAGTTCGACTAGCGGGGGCCTTAACACCGGGGAGCTGTTTTTT.

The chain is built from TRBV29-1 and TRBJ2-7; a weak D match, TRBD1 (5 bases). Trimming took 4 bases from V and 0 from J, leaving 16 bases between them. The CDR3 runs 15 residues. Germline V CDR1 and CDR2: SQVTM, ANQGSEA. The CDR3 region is CSVVPWGRSSYEQYF. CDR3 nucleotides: TGCAGCGTTGTCCCCTGGGGCAGGTCCTCCTACGAGCAGTACTTC.

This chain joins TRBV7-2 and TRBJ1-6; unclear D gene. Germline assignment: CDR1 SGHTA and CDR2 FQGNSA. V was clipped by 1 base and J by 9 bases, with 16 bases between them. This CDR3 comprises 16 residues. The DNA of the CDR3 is TGTGCCAGCAGCTTAGGAGGTATGGACGCGGGTTCACCCCTCCACTTT. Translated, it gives CASSLGGMDAGSPLHF.

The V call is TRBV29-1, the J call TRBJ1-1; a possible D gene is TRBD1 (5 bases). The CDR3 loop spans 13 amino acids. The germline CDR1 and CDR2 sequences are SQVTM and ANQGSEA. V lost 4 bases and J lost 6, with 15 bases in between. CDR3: CSVATGGRSEAFF. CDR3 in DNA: TGCAGCGTTGCAACCGGGGGGAGGTCTGAAGCTTTCTTT.

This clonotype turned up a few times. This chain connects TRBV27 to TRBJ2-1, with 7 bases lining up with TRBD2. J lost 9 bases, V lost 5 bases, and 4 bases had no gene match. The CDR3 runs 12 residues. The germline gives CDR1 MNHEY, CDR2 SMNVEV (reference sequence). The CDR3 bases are TGTGCCAGCAGTCTCTCTAGCGGTGAGCAGTTCTTC. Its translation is CASSLSSGEQFF.

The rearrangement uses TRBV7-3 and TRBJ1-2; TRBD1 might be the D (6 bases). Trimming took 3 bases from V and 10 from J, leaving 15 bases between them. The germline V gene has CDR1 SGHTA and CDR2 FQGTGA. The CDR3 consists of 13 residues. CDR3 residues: CASSLENRADYTF. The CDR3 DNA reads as TGTGCCAGCAGCTTGGAGAACAGGGCCGACTACACCTTC.

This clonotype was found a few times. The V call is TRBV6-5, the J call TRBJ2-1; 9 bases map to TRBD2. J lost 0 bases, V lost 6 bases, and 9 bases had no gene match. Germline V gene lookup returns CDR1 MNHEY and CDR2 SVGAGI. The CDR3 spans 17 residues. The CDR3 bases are TGTGCCAGCAGGGCGAGACTAGCGGTCAGCTCCTACAATGAGCAGTTCTTC. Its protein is CASRARLAVSSYNEQFF.

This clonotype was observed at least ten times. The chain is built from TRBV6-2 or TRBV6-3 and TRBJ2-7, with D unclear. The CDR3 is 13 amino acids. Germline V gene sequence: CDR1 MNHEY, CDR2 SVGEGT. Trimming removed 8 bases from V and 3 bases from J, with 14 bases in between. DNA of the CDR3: TGTGCCAGCTCATATGGTTCCGGCTACGAGCAGTACGTC. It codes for CASSYGSGYEQYV.

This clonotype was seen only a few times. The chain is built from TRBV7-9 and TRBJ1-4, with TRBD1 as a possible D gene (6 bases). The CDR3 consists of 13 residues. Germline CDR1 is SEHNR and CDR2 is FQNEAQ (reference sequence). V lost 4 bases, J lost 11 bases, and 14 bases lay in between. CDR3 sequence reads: CASSWSTGGKLFF. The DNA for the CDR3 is TGTGCCAGCAGCTGGTCGACAGGAGGGAAACTGTTTTTT. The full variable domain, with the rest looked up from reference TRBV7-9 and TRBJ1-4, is DTGVSQNPRHKITKRGQNVTFRCDPISEHNRLYWYRQTLGQGPEFLTYFQNEAQLEKSRLLSDRFSAERPKGSFSTLEIQRTEQGDSAMYLCASSWSTGGKLFFGSGTQLSVL.

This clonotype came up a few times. The CDR3, as DNA: TGCAGCGTGGACCCAGGGGGCGGTTCACCCCTCCACTTT. Its translation: CSVDPGGGSPLHF. V usage is TRBV29-1 and J usage is TRBJ1-6, with 8 bases matching TRBD1. The CDR3 length is 13 residues. The junction had 7 bases not matched to a gene; V was cut back by 6 bases and J by 9 bases. Looked up from germline, CDR1 is SQVTM and CDR2 is ANQGSEA.

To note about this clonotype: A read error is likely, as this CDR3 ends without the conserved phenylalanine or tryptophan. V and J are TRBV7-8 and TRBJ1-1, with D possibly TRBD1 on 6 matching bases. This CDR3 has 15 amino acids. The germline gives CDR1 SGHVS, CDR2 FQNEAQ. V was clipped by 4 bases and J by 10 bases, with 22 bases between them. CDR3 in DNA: TGTGCCAGCAGCTCACCAGTTGAGGGGGTCGGAGGAGCTTTCGTT. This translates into CASSSPVEGVGGAFV.

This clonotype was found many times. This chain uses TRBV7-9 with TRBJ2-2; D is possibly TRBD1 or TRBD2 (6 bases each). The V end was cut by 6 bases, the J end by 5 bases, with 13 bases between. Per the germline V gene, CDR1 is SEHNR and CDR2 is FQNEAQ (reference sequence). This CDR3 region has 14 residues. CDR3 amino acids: CASRDWRGTGELFF. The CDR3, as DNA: TGTGCCAGCAGGGACTGGAGGGGGACCGGGGAGCTGTTTTTT.

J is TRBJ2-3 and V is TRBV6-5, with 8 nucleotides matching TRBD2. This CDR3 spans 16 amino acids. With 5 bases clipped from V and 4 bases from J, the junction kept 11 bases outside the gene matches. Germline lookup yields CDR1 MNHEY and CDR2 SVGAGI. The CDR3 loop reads CASSVRGGAVADTQYF. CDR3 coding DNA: TGTGCCAGCAGTGTACGGGGGGGGGCGGTGGCAGATACGCAGTATTTT.

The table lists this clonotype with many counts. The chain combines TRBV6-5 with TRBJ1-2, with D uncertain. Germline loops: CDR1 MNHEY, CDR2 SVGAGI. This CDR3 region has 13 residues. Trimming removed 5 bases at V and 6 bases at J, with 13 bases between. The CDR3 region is CASSIQRLHGYTF. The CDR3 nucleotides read TGTGCCAGCAGTATACAGCGGTTACATGGCTACACCTTC.

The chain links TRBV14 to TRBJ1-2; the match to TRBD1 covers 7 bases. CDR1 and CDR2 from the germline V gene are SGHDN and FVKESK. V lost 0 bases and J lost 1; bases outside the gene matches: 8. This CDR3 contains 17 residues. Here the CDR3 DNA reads TGTGCCAGCAGCCAAGATCGGGGACAGACGAATAACTATGGCTACACCTTC. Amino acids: CASSQDRGQTNNYGYTF.

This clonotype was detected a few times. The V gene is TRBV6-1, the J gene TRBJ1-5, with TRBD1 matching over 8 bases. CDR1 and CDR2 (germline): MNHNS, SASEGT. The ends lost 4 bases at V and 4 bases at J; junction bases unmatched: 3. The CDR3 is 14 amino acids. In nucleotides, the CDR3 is TGTGCCAGCAGTGGGACAGGGATGAATCAGCCCCAGCATTTT. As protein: CASSGTGMNQPQHF.

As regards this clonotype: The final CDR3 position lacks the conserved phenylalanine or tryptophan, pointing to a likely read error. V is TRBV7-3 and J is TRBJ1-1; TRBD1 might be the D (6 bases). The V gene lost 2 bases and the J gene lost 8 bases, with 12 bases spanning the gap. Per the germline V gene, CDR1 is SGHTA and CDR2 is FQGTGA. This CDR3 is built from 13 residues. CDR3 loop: CASSLVQGSEAFI. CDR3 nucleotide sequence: TGTGCCAGCAGCTTAGTTCAGGGGTCCGAAGCTTTCATT.

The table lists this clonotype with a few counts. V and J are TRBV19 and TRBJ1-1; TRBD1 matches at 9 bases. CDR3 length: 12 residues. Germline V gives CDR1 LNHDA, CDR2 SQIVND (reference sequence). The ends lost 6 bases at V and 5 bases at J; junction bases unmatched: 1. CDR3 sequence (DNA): TGTGCCAGTAGAGGACAGGGGACTGAAGCTTTCTTT. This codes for CASRGQGTEAFF.

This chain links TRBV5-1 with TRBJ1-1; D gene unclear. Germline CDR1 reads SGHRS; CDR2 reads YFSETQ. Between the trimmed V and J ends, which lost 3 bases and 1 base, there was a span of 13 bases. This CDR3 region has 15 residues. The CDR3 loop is CASSSSLQSNTEAFF. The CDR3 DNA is TGCGCCAGCAGCTCTTCTCTCCAGTCGAACACTGAAGCTTTCTTT. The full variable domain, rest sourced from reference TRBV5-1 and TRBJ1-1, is KAGVTQTPRYLIKTRGQQVTLSCSPISGHRSVSWYQQTPGQGLQFLFEYFSETQRNKGNFPGRFSGRQFSNSRSEMNVSTLELGDSALYLCASSSSLQSNTEAFFGQGTRLTVV.

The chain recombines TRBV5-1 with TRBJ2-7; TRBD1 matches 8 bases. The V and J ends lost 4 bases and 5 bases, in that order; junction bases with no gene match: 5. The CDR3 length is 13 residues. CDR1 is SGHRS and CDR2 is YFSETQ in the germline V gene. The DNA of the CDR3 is TGCGCCAGCAGCACGGCAGGGGGCGACGAGCAGTACTTC. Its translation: CASSTAGGDEQYF.

For the CDR3, the DNA is TGTGCCACGGACACCTGGGACAGCGGGACCGGGGAGCTGTTTTTT. It specifies CATDTWDSGTGELFF. The chain employs TRBV2 and TRBJ2-2; possible D gene TRBD1, 7 bases. Germline V gene data show CDR1 as SNHLY and CDR2 as FYNNEI. The CDR3 is made up of 15 amino acids. Trimming took 10 bases from V and 5 from J, leaving 20 bases between them.